One and the same sample provided the 12 T cell receptor beta chains below, sequenced in a study of response to subunit inactivated influenza vaccine. TCRdb analysed the RT-PCR reads with MiXCR anew, one entry per CDR3 protein. The data hold more than 600,000 distinct CDR3 sequences, with around 18% observed a single time. Sequenced material: PBMCs from blood, taken more than 4 days after vaccination. All receptors come from a man in his fifties who received an inactivated influenza vaccine.

The chain joins TRBV12-3 or TRBV12-4 to TRBJ1-2, with TRBD1 matching 8 bases. The ends lost 6 bases at V and 7 bases at J; junction bases unmatched: 10. The CDR3 contains 14 residues. The CDR3 loop is CASSPGQGIGGYTF. CDR3 DNA: TGTGCCAGCAGCCCCGGACAGGGAATCGGTGGCTACACCTTC.

The V call is TRBV6-2 or TRBV6-3, the J call TRBJ2-1; TRBD2 aligns across 8 bases. Germline V gene sequence: CDR1 MNHEY, CDR2 SVGEGT. The V segment lost 2 bases and the J segment 5 bases; nucleotides outside the gene matches: 11. This CDR3 region has 17 residues. The CDR3 DNA follows: TGTGCCAGCAGTTACGGTGCGGCGGGGGGTTTTAACAATGAGCAGTTCTTC. Amino acid sequence: CASSYGAAGGFNNEQFF.

This clonotype was seen a handful of times. This chain links TRBV7-2 with TRBJ2-5; D tentatively reads TRBD1 or TRBD2 (5 bases each). This CDR3 has 15 residues. Germline CDR1 and CDR2: SGHTA and FQGNSA. Deletions cut 6 bases from V and 5 bases from J, with 19 bases between. The CDR3 protein is CASRATGTSRETQYF. The DNA of the CDR3 is TGTGCCAGCAGGGCTACGGGGACGTCAAGGGAGACCCAGTACTTC.

This clonotype was detected many times. The chain is built from TRBV9 and TRBJ1-1; maybe TRBD1 (5 bases). The length of the CDR3 is 16 residues. The germline CDR1 and CDR2 sequences are SGDLS and YYNGEE. Deletions cut 0 bases from V and 0 bases from J, with 12 bases between. The DNA for the CDR3 is TGTGCCAGCAGCGTAGTTTCGGGGCCGATGAACACTGAAGCTTTCTTT. Translating it yields CASSVVSGPMNTEAFF.

This clonotype was counted many times. The chain combines TRBV29-1 with TRBJ2-3; no firm D call. Germline CDR1 SQVTM, CDR2 ANQGSEA. V was pared by 8 bases and J by 4 bases, with 10 bases between. This CDR3 has 11 residues. Here the CDR3 DNA reads TGCAGCATCTACAGAGCAGATACGCAGTATTTT. Its translation is CSIYRADTQYF.

CDR3 sequence (DNA): TGTGCCAGCAGTTTAATACGGGGGGGCACAGATACGCAGTATTTT. Amino acid sequence: CASSLIRGGTDTQYF. The chain recombines TRBV27 with TRBJ2-3, with TRBD2 matching over 7 bases. Germline assignment: CDR1 MNHEY and CDR2 SMNVEV (reference sequence). CDR3 length equals 15 residues. Trimming cost V 2 bases and J 1 base; bases outside gene matches: 3.

This clonotype occurred a few times. The rearrangement uses TRBV7-2 and TRBJ2-7, with 10 nucleotides matching TRBD1. The germline V gene has CDR1 SGHTA and CDR2 FQGNSA. This CDR3 has 15 residues. The V and J ends lost 5 bases and 5 bases, in that order; junction bases with no gene match: 9. Here the CDR3 DNA reads TGTGCCAGCAGCCTCCATCCGGGACAGGGGCACGAGCAGTACTTC. It encodes CASSLHPGQGHEQYF.

The chain recombines TRBV6-1 with TRBJ2-5; the match to TRBD1 covers 9 bases. The CDR3 contains 14 residues. J was trimmed by 4 bases and V by 10 bases; bases with no gene match: 10. Germline CDR1 and CDR2: MNHNS and SASEGT. CDR3 region: CATALTTGGETQYF. As DNA, the CDR3 is TGTGCCACCGCCCTAACGACAGGGGGAGAGACCCAGTACTTC.

The chain joins TRBV29-1 to TRBJ1-4; 10 bases align to TRBD1. In germline, CDR1 is SQVTM, CDR2 ANQGSEA. The CDR3 is 15 residues long. V lost 7 bases to trimming and J lost 7 bases; unmatched junction nucleotides: 12. The CDR3 nucleotides read TGCAGCGCTGCGGCCGGGACAGGGGCTCGTGAAAAACTGTTTTTT. Amino acids: CSAAAGTGAREKLFF.

The sample holds a few counts of this clonotype. The rearrangement uses TRBV5-1 and TRBJ2-3; possible D gene TRBD2, 6 bases. V lost 8 bases, J lost 6 bases, and 22 bases lay in between. In germline, CDR1 is SGHRS, CDR2 YFSETQ. The CDR3 has 15 residues. The CDR3 reads CASIYGTQREDTQYF. CDR3 bases: TGCGCCAGTATCTACGGGACTCAACGGGAGGATACGCAGTATTTT.

This clonotype was observed a handful of times. The rearrangement joins TRBV11-2 to TRBJ2-3; 9 bases match TRBD1. Germline loops: CDR1 SGHAT, CDR2 FQNNGV. The CDR3 runs to 16 residues. V was clipped by 5 bases and J by 7 bases; unmatched bases: 13. The CDR3 region is CASSAAGTGQFNTQYF. DNA for the CDR3: TGTGCCAGCAGCGCAGCCGGGACAGGGCAGTTTAATACGCAGTATTTT.

Only a few counts were recorded for this clonotype. The V call is TRBV5-4, the J call TRBJ2-5; TRBD2 aligns across 13 bases. CDR3 length: 17 residues. Germline lookup yields CDR1 SGHNT and CDR2 YYREEE (reference sequence). Trimming at V came to 0 bases and at J to 5 bases, leaving 7 bases not matched to a gene. The CDR3 sequence is CASSLDGLAGVGETQYF. As DNA, the CDR3 is TGTGCCAGCAGCTTGGACGGACTAGCGGGAGTTGGGGAGACCCAGTACTTC. Drawing the rest from reference TRBV5-4 and TRBJ2-5, the complete variable domain is ETGVTQSPTHLIKTRGQQVTLRCSSQSGHNTVSWYQQALGQGPQFIFQYYREEENGRGNFPPRFSGLQFPNYSSELNVNALELDDSALYLCASSLDGLAGVGETQYFGPGTRLLVL.